This TCR beta chain appears in the sequencing data of a study of T cell changes during pregnancy in multiple sclerosis (dated by TCRdb to between 2018 and 2021). Broadly, across the study: Changes in the T cell repertoire over the course of pregnancy were examined in this study in women with multiple sclerosis.

Library construction relied on the immunoSEQ multiplex PCR assay. What TCRdb holds here is the immuneACCESS table cut down to in-frame rearrangements. Part of the clones is not present; checked against another copy, under half of the missing clones reflect an unresolved V gene, and the others are unexplained. This sample comprises under 50,000 clones, 85% to 95% of them detected only once. The ten biggest clones cover over 4.5% of the sample. Points on this clone: Its antigen target is currently unknown. Base qualities are not provided; no much larger clone lies one nucleotide away.

From cysteine to phenylalanine, the CDR3 is 13 amino acids long. Of the read, only the CDR3 DNA is kept; its 39 bases are in frame from base 1. CDR1 and CDR2, looked up from the germline V gene, are SGHTA and FQGNSA. The junction carries 7 bases between V and J, which are trimmed by 6 bases and 0 bases respectively. The sequence came from a female donor with multiple sclerosis, enrolled in a pregnancy study. This receptor chain uses TRBV7-2 and TRBJ2-3; confidence is insufficient to name the D gene. Sequenced material: CD8+ T cells from peripheral blood mononuclear cells, taken in the first trimester of pregnancy. At the DNA level, the sequence is TGTGCCAGCAGTCCTACTAGCACAGATACGCAGTATTTT. This yields the protein CASSPTSTDTQYF.